This entry lists 21 T cell receptor beta chains sequenced from one sample in a study of CD8+CD57+ T cells in acquired aplastic anemia. For CDR3 and TCR beta VDJ profiling, genomic DNA was the template used. TCRdb re-called the reads with MiXCR, one entry per CDR3 protein. The repertoire holds approximately 160,000 distinct CDR3 sequences, with approximately 51% as singletons. Patients selected for sequencing had displayed CD8+CD57+ cell expansion by flow cytometry. The sample was sorted CD4+, CD8+, or CD8+CD57+ T cells (not recorded which) from PBMCs. These receptors came from a human donor with aplastic anemia.

The chain recombines TRBV10-2 with TRBJ2-1; TRBD1 might be the D (6 bases). This CDR3 spans 16 amino acids. In germline, CDR1 is WSHSY, CDR2 SAAADI. V dropped 1 base and J dropped 0 bases, with 10 bases sitting between them. CDR3: CASSEWTVSSYNEQFF. CDR3 nucleotides: TGCGCCAGCAGTGAGTGGACAGTAAGCTCCTACAATGAGCAGTTCTTC.

The chain employs TRBV19 and TRBJ1-2; 11 positions agree with TRBD1. Germline assignment: CDR1 LNHDA and CDR2 SQIVND (reference sequence). Losses at the gene ends were 7 bases for V and 3 bases for J; bases not matched to a gene: 4. This CDR3 has 14 amino acids. Here the CDR3 DNA reads TGTGCCAGTATCGGACAGGGGGCCCACTATGGCTACACCTTC. Translating gives CASIGQGAHYGYTF.

This chain uses TRBV7-9 with TRBJ1-6, with D unresolved. The CDR3 has 13 residues. With 6 bases removed from V and 8 bases from J, the gap between germline ends came to 11 bases. Germline loops: CDR1 SEHNR, CDR2 FQNEAQ (reference sequence). The DNA for the CDR3 is TGTGCCAGCAGGCCTCGACAAGATTCACCCCTCCACTTT. Translated, it gives CASRPRQDSPLHF.

This clonotype was seen a handful of times. The rearrangement uses TRBV7-8 and TRBJ1-1; D remains ambiguous. CDR1 is SGHVS, CDR2 FQNEAQ, per germline. The CDR3 spans 11 residues. The CDR3: CASHIGTEAFF. CDR3 bases: TGTGCTAGCCACATAGGCACTGAAGCTTTCTTT. Combining the CDR3 with reference TRBV7-8 and TRBJ1-1 gives the whole variable domain GAGVSQSPRYKVAKRGQDVALRCDPISGHVSLFWYQQALGQGPEFLTYFQNEAQLDKSGLPSDRFFAERPEGSVSTLKIQRTQQEDSAVYLCASHIGTEAFFGQGTRLTVV.

This clonotype occurred many times. The CDR3 region is CASSLQGGGPQHF. CDR3 nucleotide sequence: TGTGCCAGCAGCTTACAGGGTGGAGGGCCCCAGCATTTT. This rearrangement joins TRBV7-2 to TRBJ1-5; maybe TRBD1 (5 bases). This CDR3 has 13 amino acids. Trimming stripped 2 bases from V and 9 bases from J, with 11 bases between. The germline V gene encodes CDR1 SGHTA and CDR2 FQGNSA.

In this sample, this clonotype turned up many times. V gene TRBV11-2 combines with J gene TRBJ2-7; TRBD1 is a possible D gene (6 bases). The CDR3 runs to 14 residues. Germline CDR1 is SGHAT and CDR2 is FQNNGV. Trimming shortened V by 1 base and J by 2 bases, and 9 bases separated the two germline ends. DNA for the CDR3: TGTGCCAGCAGCTTAGGGAACAGGGCCTACGAGCAGTACTTC. It codes for CASSLGNRAYEQYF.

This clonotype was observed many times. This chain links TRBV4-2 with TRBJ2-6; D might be TRBD1 or TRBD2, each matching 5 bases. Germline lookup yields CDR1 LGHNA and CDR2 YNFKEQ. This CDR3 is 16 amino acids long. V lost 3 bases and J lost 0, with 9 bases in between. This CDR3 is CASSQAGSSGANVLTF. Written as DNA, the CDR3 is TGTGCCAGCAGCCAGGCAGGGAGCTCTGGGGCCAACGTCCTGACTTTC.

This clonotype was seen repeatedly, ten times or more. The chain uses TRBV12-3 or TRBV12-4 and TRBJ1-2; a weak D match, TRBD1 (5 bases). V shed 3 bases and J shed 6 bases, with 14 bases lying between them. The CDR3 has 14 residues. CDR3 amino acids: CASSFPGWGDGYTF. CDR3 nucleotides: TGTGCCAGCAGTTTTCCGGGGTGGGGGGATGGCTACACCTTC.

This clonotype was observed many times. This chain joins TRBV4-2 and TRBJ1-4; D not certain. The germline V gene encodes CDR1 LGHNA and CDR2 YNFKEQ. V shed 0 bases and J shed 2 bases, with 7 bases lying between them. This CDR3 is 15 amino acids long. The CDR3 sequence is CASSQDWQTNEKLFF. The DNA for the CDR3 is TGTGCCAGCAGCCAAGACTGGCAGACTAATGAAAAACTGTTTTTT.

This clonotype was observed at least ten times. The chain is built from TRBV20-1 and TRBJ2-3; D possibly matches TRBD1 or TRBD2 (5 bases each). Trimming stripped 5 bases from V and 5 bases from J, with 17 bases between. The germline V gene has CDR1 DFQATT and CDR2 SNEGSKA (reference sequence). The length of the CDR3 is 14 residues. The CDR3 spells CSADTGAKGDTQYF. The DNA of the CDR3 is TGCAGTGCTGACACCGGGGCGAAGGGAGATACGCAGTATTTT.

The gene calls are TRBV19 and TRBJ1-6, with 10 positions matching TRBD1. The ends lost 5 bases at V and 10 bases at J; junction bases unmatched: 8. CDR1 is LNHDA, CDR2 SQIVND, per germline (reference sequence). The CDR3 loop spans 15 amino acids. The CDR3 reads CASSLWTGGSSPLHF. CDR3 nucleotides: TGTGCCAGTAGTCTCTGGACAGGGGGTAGCTCACCCCTCCACTTT.

The CDR3 here is CASRGQDLRNYGYTF. The CDR3 bases are TGTGCCAGCAGGGGACAGGATTTGAGAAACTATGGCTACACCTTC. The chain recombines TRBV2 with TRBJ1-2; 8 bases line up with TRBD1. CDR1 is SNHLY, CDR2 FYNNEI, per germline. This CDR3 comprises 15 residues. J lost 2 bases, V lost 6 bases, and 8 bases had no gene match.

The J gene is TRBJ2-3, the V gene TRBV25-1; D is possibly TRBD1 or TRBD2 (6 bases each). The CDR3 loop spans 15 amino acids. The germline V gene has CDR1 MGHDK and CDR2 SYGVNS. The germline V and J ends were trimmed by 2 bases and 2 bases, with 11 bases remaining between them. The CDR3 reads CASSELEGDTDTQYF. The CDR3, as DNA: TGTGCCAGCAGTGAACTGGAGGGGGACACAGATACGCAGTATTTT.

The chain uses TRBV19 and TRBJ1-6, with TRBD1 as a possible D gene (6 bases). CDR1 LNHDA and CDR2 SQIVND come from the germline V gene (reference sequence). CDR3 length equals 13 residues. The ends were cut back, 3 bases at V and 14 bases at J, with 14 bases in the middle. The CDR3 nucleotides are TGTGCCAGTAGTATTCGGGGGGCAGAGGCCCTCCACTTT. Its protein product is CASSIRGAEALHF. Full variable domain (remainder filled in from reference TRBV19 and TRBJ1-6): DGGITQSPKYLFRKEGQNVTLSCEQNLNHDAMYWYRQDPGQGLRLIYYSQIVNDFQKGDIAEGYSVSREKKESFPLTVTSAQKNPTAFYLCASSIRGAEALHFGNGTRLTVT.

This clonotype was seen at least ten times. The rearrangement joins TRBV2 to TRBJ2-1; 7 nucleotides line up with TRBD2. V lost 3 bases to trimming and J lost 8 bases; unmatched junction nucleotides: 16. Germline CDR1 reads SNHLY; CDR2 reads FYNNEI. This CDR3 region has 17 residues. The CDR3, as DNA: TGTGCCAGCAGTGAGGAGCGATTGGTGGGAGGGAAGCATGAGCAGTTCTTC. This encodes CASSEERLVGGKHEQFF.

The sample holds many counts of this clonotype. This chain links TRBV12-3 or TRBV12-4 with TRBJ1-5; D possibly corresponds to TRBD1 (6 bases). The CDR3 is 16 residues long. The ends were cut back, 3 bases at V and 4 bases at J, with 16 bases in the middle. CDR3 in DNA: TGTGCCAGCAGTTTTGGGGGGCAAGGGGGGAATCAGCCCCAGCATTTT. As protein: CASSFGGQGGNQPQHF.

This clonotype was observed at least ten times. This sequence joins TRBV12-3 or TRBV12-4 and TRBJ2-1; 7 positions agree with TRBD1. V was clipped by 5 bases and J by 5 bases; unmatched bases: 3. The CDR3 spans 13 residues. The CDR3 here is CASSPTGDNEQFF. The CDR3 DNA reads as TGTGCCAGCAGTCCTACAGGGGACAATGAGCAGTTCTTC.

This clonotype was seen ten or more times. The chain recombines TRBV7-2 with TRBJ2-7; D perhaps matches TRBD1 (6 bases). CDR1 is SGHTA, CDR2 FQGNSA, per germline. The V gene lost 3 bases and the J gene lost 7 bases, with 22 bases spanning the gap. The CDR3 contains 16 residues. As DNA, the CDR3 is TGTGCCAGCAGCTTGGAGCCGGGACACCCCGGGGTGGAGCAGTACTTC. It yields the protein CASSLEPGHPGVEQYF. The full variable domain, completed using reference TRBV7-2 and TRBJ2-7, is GAGVSQSPSNKVTEKGKDVELRCDPISGHTALYWYRQSLGQGLEFLIYFQGNSAPDKSGLPSDRFSAERTGGSVSTLTIQRTQQEDSAVYLCASSLEPGHPGVEQYFGPGTRLTVT.

The rearrangement uses TRBV29-1 and TRBJ2-7; perhaps D is TRBD1 or TRBD2 (5 bases each). Trimming removed 2 bases at V and 2 bases at J, with 13 bases between. Germline V gene sequence: CDR1 SQVTM, CDR2 ANQGSEA. This CDR3 contains 14 residues. The CDR3 sequence: CSVELGVRTYEQYF. In nucleotides, the CDR3 is TGCAGCGTTGAACTGGGGGTTAGGACCTACGAGCAGTACTTC.

CDR3 in DNA: TGTGCCAGCTCACCGACAAGAAACACTGAAGCTTTCTTT. Residues: CASSPTRNTEAFF. J is TRBJ1-1 and V is TRBV18; D unresolved. V dropped 3 bases and J dropped 2 bases, with 7 bases sitting between them. Per the germline V gene, CDR1 is KGHSH and CDR2 is LQKENI. The CDR3 runs to 13 residues.

With regard to this clonotype: Just one base apart from a much larger clone, this may be a read error. V gene TRBV5-1 combines with J gene TRBJ2-1; D is undetermined. This CDR3 is built from 16 residues. Between the trimmed V and J ends, which lost 0 bases and 0 bases, there was a span of 10 bases. Germline V gene lookup returns CDR1 SGHRS and CDR2 YFSETQ. CDR3 in amino acids: CASSLGAAPSYNEQFF. The CDR3 coding sequence is TGCGCCAGCAGCTTGGGGGCTGCCCCCTCCTACAATGAGCAGTTCTTC.